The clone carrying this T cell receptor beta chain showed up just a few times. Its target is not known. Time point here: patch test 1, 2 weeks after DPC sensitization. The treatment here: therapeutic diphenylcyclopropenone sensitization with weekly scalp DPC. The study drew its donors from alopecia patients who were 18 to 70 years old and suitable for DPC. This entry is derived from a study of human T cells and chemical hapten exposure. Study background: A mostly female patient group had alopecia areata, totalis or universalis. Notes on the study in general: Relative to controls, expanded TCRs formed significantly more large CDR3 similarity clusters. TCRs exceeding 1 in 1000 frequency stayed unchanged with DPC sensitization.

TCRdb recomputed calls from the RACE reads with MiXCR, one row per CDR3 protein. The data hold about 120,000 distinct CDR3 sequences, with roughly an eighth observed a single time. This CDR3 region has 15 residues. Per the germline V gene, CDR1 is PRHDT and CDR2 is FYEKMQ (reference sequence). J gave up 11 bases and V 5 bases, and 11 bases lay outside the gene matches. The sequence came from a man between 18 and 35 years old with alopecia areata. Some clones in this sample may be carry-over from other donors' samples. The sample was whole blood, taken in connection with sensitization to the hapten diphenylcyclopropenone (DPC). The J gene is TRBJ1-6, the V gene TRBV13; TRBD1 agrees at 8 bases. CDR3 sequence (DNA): TGTGCCAGCAGCAGACAGGGGTCGACGGGTCCACCCCTCCACTTT. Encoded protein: CASSRQGSTGPPLHF.